The 9 T cell receptor beta chains listed next were all sequenced from one sample in a study of technical replicates of blood from a few donors. The data were produced by immunoSEQ multiplex PCR, yet TCRdb's version contains in-frame clones alone and is incomplete. Here the sample spans 95,000 to 100,000 clones, 96% being singletons. The sequencing input was T cells isolated from PBMCs. These receptors originate from a human donor in good health.

This chain links TRBV28 with TRBJ2-1, with TRBD1 identical over 9 bases. The germline V gene encodes CDR1 MDHEN and CDR2 SYDVKM. Trimming at V came to 2 bases and at J to 3 bases, leaving 5 bases not matched to a gene. There are 16 residues in the CDR3. The CDR3 here is CASSLGQGSGYNEQFF. DNA for the CDR3: TGTGCCAGCAGTTTAGGACAGGGGTCCGGCTACAATGAGCAGTTCTTC.

V usage is TRBV28 and J usage is TRBJ1-1, with 7 nucleotides matching TRBD1. V was pared by 8 bases and J by 7 bases, with 10 bases of the junction left unmatched. Per the germline V gene, CDR1 is MDHEN and CDR2 is SYDVKM. This CDR3 is built from 13 residues. The chain's CDR3 is CASQGLGDSEAFF. CDR3 coding DNA: TGTGCCAGCCAAGGCCTGGGGGACAGTGAAGCTTTCTTT.

The chain employs TRBV18 and TRBJ1-1; no definite D call. V was trimmed by 3 bases and J by 0 bases, leaving 8 bases between them. The germline CDR1 and CDR2 sequences are KGHSH and LQKENI. There are 14 residues in the CDR3. CDR3 in amino acids: CASSPRELNTEAFF. Written as DNA, the CDR3 is TGTGCCAGCTCACCTCGAGAATTGAACACTGAAGCTTTCTTT.

CDR3 in amino acids: CASSLAGGIGETQYF. The DNA of the CDR3 is TGCGCCAGCAGCTTAGCAGGGGGCATAGGAGAGACCCAGTACTTC. The rearrangement links TRBV5-1 to TRBJ2-5; 8 bases align to TRBD1. V lost 2 bases to trimming and J lost 4 bases; unmatched junction nucleotides: 7. Germline CDR1 and CDR2: SGHRS and YFSETQ. The CDR3 loop spans 15 amino acids. Looking up the rest from reference TRBV5-1 and TRBJ2-5 gives the full variable domain: KAGVTQTPRYLIKTRGQQVTLSCSPISGHRSVSWYQQTPGQGLQFLFEYFSETQRNKGNFPGRFSGRQFSNSRSEMNVSTLELGDSALYLCASSLAGGIGETQYFGPGTRLLVL.

The chain combines TRBV19 with TRBJ1-2; D might be TRBD1 (5 bases). The CDR3 has 16 residues. The V gene's germline CDR1 is LNHDA and CDR2 SQIVND (reference sequence). Trimming pared 5 bases from V and 0 bases from J, leaving 16 bases between. The CDR3 coding sequence is TGTGCCAGTAGTTCTCACCGCGACAGAACTAACTATGGCTACACCTTC. Translating it yields CASSSHRDRTNYGYTF. Variable domain in full (rest from reference TRBV19 and TRBJ1-2): DGGITQSPKYLFRKEGQNVTLSCEQNLNHDAMYWYRQDPGQGLRLIYYSQIVNDFQKGDIAEGYSVSREKKESFPLTVTSAQKNPTAFYLCASSSHRDRTNYGYTFGSGTRLTVV.

The rearrangement links TRBV11-2 to TRBJ2-2; 7 nucleotides line up with TRBD1. The junction had 18 bases not matched to a gene; V was cut back by 5 bases and J by 6 bases. The V gene's germline CDR1 is SGHAT and CDR2 FQNNGV. The length of the CDR3 is 18 residues. CDR3 protein: CASSPLSGGQDLSGELFF. For the CDR3, the DNA is TGTGCCAGCAGCCCCCTGTCGGGCGGACAGGATCTATCCGGGGAGCTGTTTTTT.

This chain joins TRBV7-6 and TRBJ1-4, with TRBD1 identical over 7 bases. The CDR3 runs 16 residues. Per the germline V gene, CDR1 is SGHVS and CDR2 is FNYEAQ. V dropped 5 bases and J dropped 6; count of bases not matched to a gene: 12. The DNA for the CDR3 is TGTGCCAGCAGCCGGTCGGGGTTAGGGGGCGATGAAAAACTGTTTTTT. Translation gives CASSRSGLGGDEKLFF.

The chain couples TRBV29-1 to TRBJ1-2; D remains ambiguous. Germline V gene sequence: CDR1 SQVTM, CDR2 ANQGSEA. CDR3 length: 13 amino acids. V lost 2 bases and J lost 6, with 13 bases in between. The DNA for the CDR3 is TGCAGCGTTGAATTAGGGAGGGCCCATGGCTACACCTTC. Translated: CSVELGRAHGYTF.

This chain joins TRBV4-1 and TRBJ2-2; TRBD2 aligns across 13 bases. Germline lookup yields CDR1 MGHRA and CDR2 YSYEKL. J gave up 5 bases and V 1 base, and 1 base lay outside the gene matches. This CDR3 has 16 residues. The CDR3 region is CASSQGGLAGTGELFF. The CDR3 DNA sequence: TGCGCCAGCAGCCAAGGGGGACTAGCGGGGACCGGGGAGCTGTTTTTT.